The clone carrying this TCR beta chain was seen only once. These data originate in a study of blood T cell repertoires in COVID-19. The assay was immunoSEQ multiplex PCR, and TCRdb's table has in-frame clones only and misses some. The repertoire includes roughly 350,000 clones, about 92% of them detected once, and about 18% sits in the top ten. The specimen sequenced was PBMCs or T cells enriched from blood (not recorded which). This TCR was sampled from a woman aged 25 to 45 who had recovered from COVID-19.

CDR3 loop: CASSGTGWDEQFF. CDR3 DNA: TGTGCCAGCAGCGGGACAGGGTGGGATGAGCAGTTCTTC. The genes are TRBV25-1 and TRBJ2-1; 9 bases match TRBD1. V lost 6 bases to trimming and J lost 8 bases; unmatched junction nucleotides: 5. Per germline, CDR1 MGHDK and CDR2 SYGVNS. The CDR3 length is 13 residues.